This is a list of T cell receptor beta chains from one sample in a study of T cell responses to AZD1222 COVID-19 vaccine. Here immunoSEQ multiplex PCR was the method, and the copy in TCRdb shows in-frame clones only, minus some. The profile shows more than 120,000 clones, 88% of them singletons. The material was peripheral blood, obtained 28 days after the second dose of the MenACWY control vaccine. All receptors come from an adult who received the MenACWY meningococcal vaccine as a control. Each CDR3 is given with its conserved first and last residue. D genes are given only for firm matches. Clone size is not always given. Where it is, it says once, few, many or a class for expanded clones.

>TRBV19|-|13|TRBJ1-2|-
TGTGCCAGTAGTATAAGGACAGACGTCGGCTACACCTTC
CASSIRTDVGYTF
>TRBV28|-|19|TRBJ1-2|TRBD1
TGTGCCAGCAGTTTCTTTAAACTTGCTGGGACAGGGAATAACTATGGCTACACCTTC
CASSFFKLAGTGNNYGYTF
>TRBV3-1/TRBV3-2|-|14|TRBJ1-1|-
TGTGCCAGCAGCCAAGGGTGGGGGGGCGCGGAGGCTTTCTTT
CASSQGWGGAEAFF
>TRBV5-1|-|15|TRBJ2-2|TRBD1
TGCGCCAGCTTAATGGATATCAGGGGGAACGGGGAGCTGTTTTTT
CASLMDIRGNGELFF
>TRBV28|-|15|TRBJ1-2|TRBD1
TGTGCCAGCAGTTCCTGGACAGGGGCTAACTATGGCTACACCTTC
CASSSWTGANYGYTF
>TRBV28|few|15|TRBJ1-4|TRBD1
TGTGCCAGCAGTTCACCGGGACAGTTAAATGAAAAACTGTTTTTT
CASSSPGQLNEKLFF
>TRBV28|few|13|TRBJ1-2|-
TGTGCCAGCAGCCTAGGGAGGGGCTATGGCTACACCTTC
CASSLGRGYGYTF
>TRBV5-1|-|15|TRBJ1-4|TRBD1
TGCGCCAGCAGCTCCATAGGACAGGGGGGCGAAAAACTGTTTTTT
CASSSIGQGGEKLFF
>TRBV3-1/TRBV3-2|-|15|TRBJ2-7|-
TGTGCCAGCAGCCACCCCGGAGCAAACCTCTACGAGCAGTACTTC
CASSHPGANLYEQYF
>TRBV6-1|-|13|TRBJ2-7|-
TGTGCCAGCAGTGAAGGTACCCTCCTGGAGCAGTACTTC
CASSEGTLLEQYF
>TRBV7-9|once|15|TRBJ1-2|-
TGTGCCAGCAGCTCGCTGGGACCGCGACACTATGGCTACACCTTC
CASSSLGPRHYGYTF
>TRBV29-1|once|12|TRBJ2-5|-
TGCAGCGTTAACACAGGGTCAGAGACCCAGTACTTC
CSVNTGSETQYF
>TRBV2|-|13|TRBJ2-2|-
TGTGCCAGCAGTGAAGGGGTCACCGGGGAGCTGTTTTTT
CASSEGVTGELFF
>TRBV20-1|-|14|TRBJ2-1|-
TGCAGTGCTAGTCACGGGGACGGGTTGAATGAGCAGTTCTTC
CSASHGDGLNEQFF
>TRBV10-3|-|15|TRBJ1-5|-
TGTGCCATCAGTGAGTCGGGGGGCACTCAGCAGCCCCAGCATTTT
CAISESGGTQQPQHF
>TRBV13|-|14|TRBJ1-1|TRBD1
TGTGCCAGCAGCCCCCGGGACAGGGGGACTGAAGCTTTCTTT
CASSPRDRGTEAFF
>TRBV4-3|-|16|TRBJ1-4|TRBD1
TGCGCCAGCAGCCAAGCGGCCGGACAGGGAAGGGAAAAACTGTTTTTT
CASSQAAGQGREKLFF
>TRBV11-2|-|12|TRBJ1-4|-
TGTGCCAGCCGACCCCTGGGTGGTCAACTGTTTTTT
CASRPLGGQLFF
>TRBV11-3|-|14|TRBJ2-7|-
TGTGCCAGCAGCTGGCGGAGTCTTAACCGCGAGCAGTACTTC
CASSWRSLNREQYF
>TRBV25-1|once|15|TRBJ2-5|TRBD2
TGTGCCAGCAGTGGGCGCCTAGCGGGCCAAGAGACCCAGTACTTC
CASSGRLAGQETQYF
>TRBV5-1|once|14|TRBJ2-7|-
TGCGCCAGCAGCTTTTCCCGGGCCCCGGACGAGCAGTACTTC
CASSFSRAPDEQYF
>TRBV19|-|15|TRBJ1-2|-
TGTGCCAGTAGTATCACTAAGGAAGGAGTCGGGGGCTACACCTTC
CASSITKEGVGGYTF
>TRBV4-3|-|15|TRBJ2-2|-
TGCGCCAGCAGCCAAGATTTTGGGTCGTCCGGGGAGCTGTTTTTT
CASSQDFGSSGELFF
>TRBV3-1/TRBV3-2|-|17|TRBJ2-1|TRBD1
TGTGCCAGCAGCCAAGGCGGACAGGGGGCTATAAAAAATGAGCAGTTCTTC
CASSQGGQGAIKNEQFF
>TRBV3-1/TRBV3-2|-|15|TRBJ2-3|-
TGTGCCAGCAGCCAAGCGGGACTCTTCACAGATACGCAGTATTTT
CASSQAGLFTDTQYF
>TRBV5-1|-|14|TRBJ1-1|TRBD1
TGCGCCAGCAGCTTACAGGGGACGAACACTGAAGCTTTCTTT
CASSLQGTNTEAFF
>TRBV2|-|16|TRBJ2-5|TRBD2
TGTGCCAGCAGCCCTACTAGCGGGAGTTTCCAAGAGACCCAGTACTTC
CASSPTSGSFQETQYF
>TRBV7-8|-|15|TRBJ1-2|-
TGTGCCAGCAGCTCCCCTCGGCAGGGTGAATATGGCTACACCTTC
CASSSPRQGEYGYTF